The rows below give T cell receptor beta chains drawn from one sample of a study of post-analysis software for immune sequencing data. TCRdb independently ran MiXCR on the PCR reads; one entry per CDR3 protein. Seen here are 170,000 or so distinct CDR3 sequences, 30% observed once, and the top ten hold about 1.4%. What was sequenced was blood. The receptors come from a girl aged 5 to 17 with multiple sclerosis. Both conserved end residues are trimmed from each CDR3. The order of the fields is J gene, D gene, V gene, CDR3 protein. The D gene is left open where the match is weak.

j_gene: TRBJ2-2
d_gene: TRBD1
v_gene: TRBV14
CDR3aa: ASGNRGHYTGELF

j_gene: TRBJ1-2
d_gene: NA
v_gene: TRBV6-5
CDR3aa: ASSYLRGGDGYT

j_gene: TRBJ2-7
d_gene: NA
v_gene: TRBV5-1
CDR3aa: AIPRGANEQY

j_gene: TRBJ1-2
d_gene: NA
v_gene: TRBV7-8
CDR3aa: ASSLANGMTSSYGYT

j_gene: TRBJ2-1
d_gene: NA
v_gene: TRBV6-1
CDR3aa: ASRKGGGNNEQF

j_gene: TRBJ1-5
d_gene: TRBD1
v_gene: TRBV7-2
CDR3aa: ASSLVGTGGNRPQH

j_gene: TRBJ2-7
d_gene: NA
v_gene: TRBV12-3/TRBV12-4
CDR3aa: ASSSLTHYEQY

j_gene: TRBJ2-7
d_gene: TRBD2
v_gene: TRBV20-1
CDR3aa: SARELGLAVYEQY

j_gene: TRBJ2-2
d_gene: TRBD2
v_gene: TRBV10-3
CDR3aa: AISGGTRNGELF

j_gene: TRBJ2-1
d_gene: NA
v_gene: TRBV11-2
CDR3aa: ASSLDPMGRSSYNEQF